Described below is a single TCR beta chain sequence and its context. Its antigen remains unidentified. The source of the sample is a study of cytomegalovirus exposure and HLA in healthy donors. 13 Jbeta primers and 60 Vbeta primers were used for the PCR. Generated by immunoSEQ multiplex PCR, the TCRdb table keeps only in-frame clones and is missing some. The sample carries around 95,000 clones, roughly four fifths recorded once. Whole-study findings and limits: Later analysis showed TCR association rates varying by HLA locus, highest for DRB1 and lowest for HLA-C.

The germline V gene encodes CDR1 SGHRS and CDR2 YFSETQ. Losses at the gene ends were 4 bases for V and 5 bases for J; bases not matched to a gene: 12. CDR3 size: 17 residues. The source is a young man in good health and CMV-seropositive. Sample: PBMCs. J is TRBJ2-2 and V is TRBV5-1, with 9 bases identical to TRBD1. For the CDR3, the DNA is TGCGCCAGCAGCCCCAGACCGGGACAGGGATTAACCGGGGAGCTGTTTTTT. It translates to CASSPRPGQGLTGELFF.